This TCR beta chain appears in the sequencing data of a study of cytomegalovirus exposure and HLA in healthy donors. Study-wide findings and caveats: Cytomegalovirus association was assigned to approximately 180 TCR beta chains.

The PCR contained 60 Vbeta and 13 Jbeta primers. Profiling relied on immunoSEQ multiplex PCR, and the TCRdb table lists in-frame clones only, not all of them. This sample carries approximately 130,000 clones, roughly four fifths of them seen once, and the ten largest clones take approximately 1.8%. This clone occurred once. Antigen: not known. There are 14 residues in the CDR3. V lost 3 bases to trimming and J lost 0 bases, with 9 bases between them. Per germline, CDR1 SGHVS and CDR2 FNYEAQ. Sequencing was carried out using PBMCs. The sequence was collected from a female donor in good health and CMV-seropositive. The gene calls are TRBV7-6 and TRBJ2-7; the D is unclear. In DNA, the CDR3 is TGTGCCAGCAGCTTCTCGCGGAACTCCTACGAGCAGTACTTC. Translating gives CASSFSRNSYEQYF.